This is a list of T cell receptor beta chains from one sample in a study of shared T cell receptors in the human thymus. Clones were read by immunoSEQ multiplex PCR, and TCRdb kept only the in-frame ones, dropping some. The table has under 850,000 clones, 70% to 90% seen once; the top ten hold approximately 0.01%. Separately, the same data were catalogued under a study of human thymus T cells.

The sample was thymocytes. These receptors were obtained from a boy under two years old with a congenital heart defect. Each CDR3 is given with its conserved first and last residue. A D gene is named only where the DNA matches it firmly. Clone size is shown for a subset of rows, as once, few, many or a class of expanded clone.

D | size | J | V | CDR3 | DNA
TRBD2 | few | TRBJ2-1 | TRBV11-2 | CASSPGLAGRDPYNEQFF | TGTGCCAGCAGCCCCGGACTAGCGGGAAGAGATCCCTACAATGAGCAGTTCTTC
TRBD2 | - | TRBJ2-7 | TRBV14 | CASRRTSGRGPSGEQYF | TGTGCCAGCAGACGGACTAGCGGGAGGGGCCCCTCCGGCGAGCAGTACTTC
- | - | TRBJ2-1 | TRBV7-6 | CASSRSGLNEQFF | TGTGCCAGCAGTCGGAGCGGCCTCAATGAGCAGTTCTTC
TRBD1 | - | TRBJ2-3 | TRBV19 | CASSIRGQDTDTQYF | TGTGCCAGTAGTATCAGGGGACAGGACACAGATACGCAGTATTTT
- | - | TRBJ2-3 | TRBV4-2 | CASSQDVRADTQYF | TGTGCCAGCAGCCAAGATGTCCGGGCAGATACGCAGTATTTT
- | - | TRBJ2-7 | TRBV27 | CASSLSRGNSSYEQYF | TGTGCCAGCAGTTTATCGAGGGGGAACAGCTCCTACGAGCAGTACTTC
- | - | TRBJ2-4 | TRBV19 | CASSIDWQNIQYF | TGTGCCAGTAGTATAGACTGGCAAAACATTCAGTACTTC
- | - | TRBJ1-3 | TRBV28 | CASRHKDRVSGNTIYF | TGTGCCAGCAGACACAAAGACAGAGTCTCTGGAAACACCATATATTTT
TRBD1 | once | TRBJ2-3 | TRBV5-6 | CASSFSGGSDTQYF | TGTGCCAGCAGCTTTTCAGGGGGCTCCGATACGCAGTATTTT
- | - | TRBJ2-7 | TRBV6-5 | CASSQGPTYEQYF | TGTGCCAGCAGCCAGGGTCCTACCTACGAGCAGTACTTC
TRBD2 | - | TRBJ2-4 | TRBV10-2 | CASSESRGTSGRGIQYF | TGCGCCAGCAGTGAATCACGAGGGACTAGCGGGAGAGGTATTCAGTACTTC
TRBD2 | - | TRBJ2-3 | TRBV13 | CASSSRRGRSTGGTQYF | TGTGCCAGCAGCTCCCGGCGCGGGAGGTCGACGGGGGGGACGCAGTATTTT
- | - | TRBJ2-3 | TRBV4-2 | CASSQDKLASSTDTQYF | TGTGCCAGCAGCCAAGATAAACTAGCCTCTAGCACAGATACGCAGTATTTT
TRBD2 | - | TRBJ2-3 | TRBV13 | CASRPTGAGTSASDTQYF | TGTGCCAGCAGACCGACAGGCGCCGGGACTAGCGCATCAGATACGCAGTATTTT
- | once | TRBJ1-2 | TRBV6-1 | CASVGRDTYGYTF | TGTGCCAGCGTGGGTAGGGACACCTATGGCTACACCTTC
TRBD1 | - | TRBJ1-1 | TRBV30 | CAWSTDRAATEAFF | TGTGCCTGGAGTACTGACAGGGCGGCAACTGAAGCTTTCTTT
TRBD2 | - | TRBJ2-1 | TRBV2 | CASSPGLALISEQFF | TGTGCCAGCAGTCCGGGACTAGCTCTGATCTCTGAGCAGTTCTTC
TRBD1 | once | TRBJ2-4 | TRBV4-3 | CASSQFYGQAIRAVAKNIQYF | TGCGCCAGCAGCCAATTCTACGGACAGGCAATCCGGGCTGTAGCCAAAAACATTCAGTACTTC
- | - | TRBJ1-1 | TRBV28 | CASSLTGQNTEAFF | TGTGCCAGCAGTCTGACAGGACAGAACACTGAAGCTTTCTTT
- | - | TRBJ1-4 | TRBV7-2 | CASSYTTLDGKNEKLFF | TGTGCCAGCAGCTACACTACCCTGGACGGGAAGAATGAAAAACTGTTTTTT
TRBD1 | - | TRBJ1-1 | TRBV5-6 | CASSSTGARTPEAFF | TGTGCCAGCAGCTCGACAGGGGCGAGGACACCTGAAGCTTTCTTT
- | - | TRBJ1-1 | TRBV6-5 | CASSYSRISWDTEAFF | TGTGCCAGCAGTTACTCGAGGATAAGTTGGGACACTGAAGCTTTCTTT
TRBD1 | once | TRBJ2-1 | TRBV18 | CASSPRDRESYNEQFF | TGTGCCAGCTCACCACGGGACAGGGAGTCCTACAATGAGCAGTTCTTC
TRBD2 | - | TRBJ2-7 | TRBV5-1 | CASSLAASGIGEQYF | TGCGCCAGCAGCTTGGCGGCTAGCGGGATAGGGGAGCAGTACTTC
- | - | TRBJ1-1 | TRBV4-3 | CASSHDQSGGEHAEAFF | TGCGCCAGCAGCCATGACCAGTCGGGGGGGGAACACGCTGAAGCTTTCTTT
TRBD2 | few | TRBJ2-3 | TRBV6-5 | CASTASAGGTDTQYF | TGTGCCAGCACTGCCTCGGCGGGAGGCACAGATACGCAGTATTTT
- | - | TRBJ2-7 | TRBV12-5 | CASGLVHRGFLSYEQYF | TGTGCTAGTGGTTTGGTACACCGAGGGTTTCTCTCCTACGAGCAGTACTTC
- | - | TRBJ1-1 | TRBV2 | CATPRAFF | TGTGCCACCCCCCGAGCTTTCTTT
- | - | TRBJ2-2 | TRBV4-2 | CASSQVASPGIHTGELFF | TGTGCCAGCAGCCAAGTCGCCTCCCCCGGGATTCACACCGGGGAGCTGTTTTTT
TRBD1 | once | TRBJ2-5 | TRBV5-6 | CASSLGTGGGETQYF | TGTGCCAGCAGCTTAGGGACAGGGGGCGGAGAGACCCAGTACTTC
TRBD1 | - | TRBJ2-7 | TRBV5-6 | CASSVNRDRQSYEQYF | TGTGCCAGCAGCGTCAACCGGGACAGGCAGTCCTACGAGCAGTACTTC
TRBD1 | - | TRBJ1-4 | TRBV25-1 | CASSGQGQGTPTNEKLFF | TGTGCCAGCAGTGGTCAGGGACAGGGAACGCCAACTAATGAAAAACTGTTTTTT
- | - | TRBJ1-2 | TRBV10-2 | CASSAGGILNGYTF | TGCGCCAGCAGTGCGGGGGGCATACTGAATGGCTACACCTTC
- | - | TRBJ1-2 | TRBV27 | CASSSTRKRGYTF | TGTGCCAGCAGTTCGACCCGAAAGCGCGGCTACACCTTC
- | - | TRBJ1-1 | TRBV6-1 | CASSEGSLGRNTEAFF | TGTGCCAGCAGTGAAGGTAGCCTGGGTCGGAACACTGAAGCTTTCTTT
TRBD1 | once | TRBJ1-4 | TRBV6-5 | CASRPTGGDLKLFF | TGTGCCAGCAGACCAACAGGGGGGGACCTCAAACTGTTTTTT
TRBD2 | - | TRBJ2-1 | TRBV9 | CASSVECGSSYNEQFF | TGTGCCAGCAGCGTAGAATGCGGGAGCTCCTACAATGAGCAGTTCTTC
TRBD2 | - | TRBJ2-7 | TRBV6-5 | CASSGVSGAHYEQYF | TGTGCCAGCAGTGGGGTAAGCGGGGCTCACTACGAGCAGTACTTC
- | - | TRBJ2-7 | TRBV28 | CASSPRGPAYEQYF | TGTGCCAGCAGCCCCAGGGGACCGGCCTACGAGCAGTACTTC
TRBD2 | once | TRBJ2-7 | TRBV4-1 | CASSQDLDSSGDSYEQYF | TGCGCCAGCAGCCAAGATCTGGACTCTAGCGGGGACTCCTACGAGCAGTACTTC
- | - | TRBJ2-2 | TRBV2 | CASSEEGKNTGELFF | TGTGCCAGCAGTGAAGAGGGGAAAAACACCGGGGAGCTGTTTTTT
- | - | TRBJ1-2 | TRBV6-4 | CASSAPQGKHHDNYGYTF | TGTGCCAGCAGTGCCCCACAGGGAAAGCACCACGATAACTATGGCTACACCTTC
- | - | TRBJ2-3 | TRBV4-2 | CASSQDAKQDTQYF | TGTGCCAGCAGCCAAGATGCCAAGCAAGATACGCAGTATTTT
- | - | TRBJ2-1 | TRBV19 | CASSMSLGSNEQFF | TGTGCCAGTAGTATGTCCCTTGGGAGCAATGAGCAGTTCTTC
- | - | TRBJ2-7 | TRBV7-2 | CASSVPPRGGKNGYEQYF | TGTGCCAGCAGCGTACCCCCCCGGGGCGGGAAAAATGGTTACGAGCAGTACTTC
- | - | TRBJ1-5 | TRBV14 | CASSQDMSGSAPVQPQHF | TGTGCCAGCAGCCAAGATATGTCCGGGTCCGCGCCGGTCCAGCCCCAGCATTTT
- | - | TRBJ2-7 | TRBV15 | CATSRVVTGEQYF | TGTGCCACCAGCAGAGTCGTTACGGGAGAGCAGTACTTC
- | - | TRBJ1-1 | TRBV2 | CASSASQRIPGMNTEAFF | TGTGCCAGCAGTGCGTCACAGAGAATCCCCGGCATGAACACTGAAGCTTTCTTT
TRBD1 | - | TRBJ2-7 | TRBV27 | CASSLSRGTQGADYEQYF | TGTGCCAGCAGTTTATCGAGGGGCACCCAGGGGGCGGACTACGAGCAGTACTTC
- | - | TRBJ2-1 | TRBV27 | CASSVRGGEQFF | TGTGCCAGCAGTGTAAGGGGGGGTGAGCAGTTCTTC
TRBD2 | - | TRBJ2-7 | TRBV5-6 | CASSSPRLGGDSYEQYF | TGTGCCAGCAGCTCACCGCGGCTGGGGGGGGATTCCTACGAGCAGTACTTC
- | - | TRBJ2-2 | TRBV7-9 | CASSPEPGKNTGELFF | TGTGCCAGCAGCCCCGAGCCAGGCAAGAACACCGGGGAGCTGTTTTTT
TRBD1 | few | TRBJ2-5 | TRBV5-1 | CASSLGQGAQETQYF | TGCGCCAGCAGCTTGGGACAGGGGGCCCAAGAGACCCAGTACTTC
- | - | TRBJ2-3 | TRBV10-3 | CAIAGRDRSTDTQYF | TGTGCCATCGCGGGGCGGGACCGAAGCACAGATACGCAGTATTTT
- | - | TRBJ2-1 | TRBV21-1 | CASSQRFWTDNEQFF | TGTGCCAGCAGCCAAAGGTTCTGGACAGACAATGAGCAGTTCTTC
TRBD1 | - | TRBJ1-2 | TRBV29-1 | CSVEMGTGRSNYGYTF | TGCAGCGTTGAAATGGGGACAGGGAGATCCAACTATGGCTACACCTTC
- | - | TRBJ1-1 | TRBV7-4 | CASSEDRLYTEAFF | TGTGCCAGCAGCGAAGACAGGTTATACACTGAAGCTTTCTTT
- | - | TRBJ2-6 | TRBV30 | CAWSPLLLGSGANVLTF | TGTGCCTGGAGTCCACTCCTCCTCGGCTCTGGGGCCAACGTCCTGACTTTC
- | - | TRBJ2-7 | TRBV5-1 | CASSLGRSSYEQYF | TGCGCCAGCAGCTTGGGACGGAGCTCCTACGAGCAGTACTTC